This T cell receptor beta chain originates from a study of blood T cell repertoires in COVID-19. The repertoire was sequenced with immunoSEQ multiplex PCR; TCRdb's copy has only in-frame clones and lacks some. The sample lists 190,000 or so clones, approximately 90% occurring once. The CDR3 extends over 14 amino acids. Germline V gives CDR1 SGHNT, CDR2 YENEEA. Trimming shortened V by 2 bases and J by 2 bases, and 10 bases separated the two germline ends. Sequencing input: PBMCs or T cells enriched from blood (not recorded which). The TCR comes from a woman under 40 who had recovered from COVID-19. The V gene is TRBV11-3, the J gene TRBJ2-7; tentative D call: TRBD2 (5 bases). CDR3 DNA: TGTGCCAGCAGCTTATGGCTAGCACCCTACGAGCAGTACTTC. The encoded protein is CASSLWLAPYEQYF.